The present entry profiles one TCR beta chain with its context. This sample was included in a study of OX40 agonist ivuxolimab in advanced cancers. Turning to the study itself: Hepatocellular carcinoma, melanoma, renal cell or head and neck cancer affected the dose-escalation patients. The mean age was 60 years, ranging from 23 to 79, with more than 70% of participants male. Among those treated, three patients had partial responses, one with hepatocellular carcinoma and two with cutaneous melanoma.

TCRdb's table, derived via immunoSEQ multiplex PCR, lists solely in-frame clones and lacks some. The sample has 15,000 to 20,000 clones; over 80% are singletons. Autoimmune disease history or systemic immunosuppression led to patients being barred. Sequenced here: CD4+ or CD8+ T cells sorted from blood, sampled in a trial of the OX40 agonist ivuxolimab. The TCR comes from an adult with an advanced solid tumor such as melanoma, head and neck, liver or kidney cancer.

The CDR3 region has the DNA TGTGCCAGCAGCCAACTAGCGGGAGGGCTAACAGATACGCAGTATTTT. Encoded protein: CASSQLAGGLTDTQYF. The chain couples TRBV7-2 to TRBJ2-3, with TRBD2 matching over 13 bases. The CDR3 has 16 amino acids. The ends lost 5 bases at V and 3 bases at J; junction bases unmatched: 5. Germline CDR1 SGHTA, CDR2 FQGNSA.